This is a list of T cell receptor beta chains from one sample in a study of shared clonotypes between healthy human individuals. Using immunoSEQ multiplex PCR, the repertoire was profiled, and TCRdb retains in-frame clones only, with some absent. The table shows about 1,500,000 clones, with around 97% occurring only once. The sequenced sample consisted of naive CD4+ T cells sorted from blood. The receptor set was obtained from a man under 40 in good health. Both conserved end residues are part of each CDR3.

V	J	CDR3
TRBV7-6	TRBJ2-1	CASSFLPVAGFSNEQFF
TRBV6-1	TRBJ1-5	CASRLQGDQPQHF
TRBV28	TRBJ1-1	CASAFGRNLNTEAFF
TRBV7-2	TRBJ2-1	CASSLAPKKVQFF
TRBV7-3	TRBJ2-1	CASSSGGSYNEQFF
TRBV28	TRBJ1-2	CASSSDRGDYGYTF
TRBV2	TRBJ2-7	CASSDGTSGAYEQYF
TRBV6-5	TRBJ2-7	CASSYSRGGGSEQYF
TRBV29-1	TRBJ1-4	CSARDRGNEKLFF
TRBV19	TRBJ1-5	CASSQGAKQPQHF
TRBV9	TRBJ1-1	CASSFRGLPNTEAFF
TRBV27	TRBJ1-1	CASSPGGTGGAFF
TRBV11-3	TRBJ2-5	CASSLRVGQQETQYF
TRBV14	TRBJ1-1	CASSQVVGRGDTEAFF
TRBV6-1	TRBJ1-1	CASLYRIGTEAFF
TRBV27	TRBJ1-5	CASSFSGVGNQPQHF
TRBV5-1	TRBJ2-1	CASSPSGLEQFF
TRBV15	TRBJ2-3	CATSSFEGTDFTDTQYF
TRBV5-5	TRBJ1-4	CASSPVGTNEKLFF
TRBV5-6	TRBJ2-1	CASSAPRTSGTYEQFF
TRBV29-1	TRBJ2-5	CGSSDRGRETQYF
TRBV9	TRBJ2-3	CASSVGGLAGVSETQYF
TRBV18	TRBJ1-1	CASSPLQGTGGAGTAEAFF
TRBV7-9	TRBJ2-7	CASSPGTQVYEQYF
TRBV7-9	TRBJ2-7	CASSSRPGLTYEQYF
TRBV5-8	TRBJ2-2	CASSLVLSNTGELFF
TRBV19	TRBJ2-1	CASSRQGLRISYNEQFF
TRBV7-2	TRBJ2-7	CASSLARDRGWYEQYF
TRBV5-1	TRBJ2-5	CASSSDRRQETQYF
TRBV5-4	TRBJ1-1	CASSFPGQGMGAFF
TRBV5-4	TRBJ1-1	CASSRSAANTEAFF
TRBV2	TRBJ2-1	CASSFGGSSYNEQFF
TRBV7-3	TRBJ2-1	CASSTAIIQGGNEQFF
TRBV28	TRBJ2-1	CASRTTSYNEQFF
TRBV6-7	TRBJ2-5	CASSTSVRGQETQYF
TRBV7-9	TRBJ1-2	CASRATGAPNYGYTF
TRBV7-2	TRBJ2-3	CASSRITSGVSTDTQYF
TRBV4-1	TRBJ1-4	CASSQGGKLFF
TRBV25-1	TRBJ1-1	CASSDRVTEAFF
TRBV6-5	TRBJ2-3	CASSSPGGLTQYF
TRBV18	TRBJ2-2	CASSPLAGTSGTGELFF
TRBV20-1	TRBJ2-5	CRADGEETQYF
TRBV9	TRBJ2-7	CASSVDPAGGSKNEQYF
TRBV28	TRBJ2-5	CASSLRLAGKETQYF
TRBV18	TRBJ2-3	CASSLPGTGATDTQYF
TRBV6-5	TRBJ1-4	CASRGHAEKLFF
TRBV19	TRBJ2-5	CASSGGSETQYF
TRBV2	TRBJ1-1	CASRLPGASSEIAFF
TRBV19	TRBJ2-1	CASSIEGGRFYNEQFF